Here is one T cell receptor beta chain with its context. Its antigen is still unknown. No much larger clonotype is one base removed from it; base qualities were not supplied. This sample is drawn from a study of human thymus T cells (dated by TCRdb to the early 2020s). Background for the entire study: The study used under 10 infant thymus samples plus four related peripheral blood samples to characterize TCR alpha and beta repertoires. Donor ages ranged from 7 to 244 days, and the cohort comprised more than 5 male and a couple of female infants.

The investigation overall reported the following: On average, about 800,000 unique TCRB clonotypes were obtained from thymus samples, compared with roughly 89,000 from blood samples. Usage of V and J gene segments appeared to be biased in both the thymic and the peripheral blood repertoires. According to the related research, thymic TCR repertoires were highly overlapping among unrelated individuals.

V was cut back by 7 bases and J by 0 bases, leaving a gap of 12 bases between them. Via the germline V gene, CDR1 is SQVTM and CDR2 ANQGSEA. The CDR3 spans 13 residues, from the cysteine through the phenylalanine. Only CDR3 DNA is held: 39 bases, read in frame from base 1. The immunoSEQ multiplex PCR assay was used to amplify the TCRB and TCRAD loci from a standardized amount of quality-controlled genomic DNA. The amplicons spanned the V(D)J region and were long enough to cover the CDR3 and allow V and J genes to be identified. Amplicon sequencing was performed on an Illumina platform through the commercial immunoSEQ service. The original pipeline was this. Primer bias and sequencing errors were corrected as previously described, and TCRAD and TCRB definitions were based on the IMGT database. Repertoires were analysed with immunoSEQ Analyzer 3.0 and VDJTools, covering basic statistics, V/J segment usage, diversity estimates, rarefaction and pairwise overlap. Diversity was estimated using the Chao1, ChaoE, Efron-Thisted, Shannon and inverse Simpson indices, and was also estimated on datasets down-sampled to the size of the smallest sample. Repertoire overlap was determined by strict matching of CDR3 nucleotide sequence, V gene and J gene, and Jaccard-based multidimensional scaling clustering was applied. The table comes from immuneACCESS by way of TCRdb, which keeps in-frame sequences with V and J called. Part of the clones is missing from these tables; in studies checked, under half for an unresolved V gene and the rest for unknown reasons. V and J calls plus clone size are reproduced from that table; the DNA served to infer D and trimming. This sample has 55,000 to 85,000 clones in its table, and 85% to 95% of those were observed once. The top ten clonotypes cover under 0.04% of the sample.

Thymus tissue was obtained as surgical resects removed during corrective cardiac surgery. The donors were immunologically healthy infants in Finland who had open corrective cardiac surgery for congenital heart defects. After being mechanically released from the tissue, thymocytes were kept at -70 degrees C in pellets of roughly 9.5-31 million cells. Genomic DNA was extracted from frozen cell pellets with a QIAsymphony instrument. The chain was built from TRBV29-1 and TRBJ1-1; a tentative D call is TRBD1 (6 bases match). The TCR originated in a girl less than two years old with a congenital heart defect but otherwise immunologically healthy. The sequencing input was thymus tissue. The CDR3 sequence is CSDHSGVNTEAFF. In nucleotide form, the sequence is TGCAGCGATCACTCAGGGGTGAACACTGAAGCTTTCTTT.